The 6 T cell receptor beta chains given below trace back to one sample, sequenced in a study of T cells in localized non-small cell lung cancer. Assay: immunoSEQ multiplex PCR; the TCRdb copy retains only in-frame clones and omits some. The sample lists some 1,600 clones; roughly 25% were seen once. The sequencing used normal lung tissue next to the tumor, collected before any cancer treatment. These receptors were obtained from a male donor aged 60 or older with stage I lung adenocarcinoma.

The V gene is TRBV18, the J gene TRBJ2-7; no clear D gene. From germline, CDR1 is KGHSH and CDR2 LQKENI. V was pared by 2 bases and J by 0 bases, with 8 bases between. This CDR3 spans 14 amino acids. In nucleotides, the CDR3 is TGTGCCAGCTCACCAGGCAGGCCCTCCTACGAGCAGTACTTC. Translation gives CASSPGRPSYEQYF. Full variable domain (remainder filled in from reference TRBV18 and TRBJ2-7): NAGVMQNPRHLVRRRGQEARLRCSPMKGHSHVYWYRQLPEEGLKFMVYLQKENIIDESGMPKERFSAEFPKEGPSILRIQQVVRGDSAAYFCASSPGRPSYEQYFGPGTRLTVT.

In this sample, this clone turned up a few times. The CDR3 is CASSLVGLVHNEQFF. The CDR3 DNA follows: TGCGCCAGCAGCTTGGTAGGACTAGTCCACAATGAGCAGTTCTTC. The V call is TRBV5-1, the J call TRBJ2-1; TRBD2 matches 7 bases. V lost 0 bases, J lost 5 bases, and 5 bases stayed unmatched. Germline V lookup: CDR1 SGHRS, CDR2 YFSETQ. The CDR3 is made up of 15 amino acids.

The chain has TRBV11-3 and TRBJ1-6, with 7 bases lining up with TRBD1. V was clipped by 2 bases and J by 10 bases; unmatched bases: 5. CDR1 and CDR2 from the germline V gene are SGHNT and YENEEA. This CDR3 has 14 residues. CDR3 sequence: CASSLSTGSSPLHF. The CDR3 DNA follows: TGTGCCAGCAGCTTATCGACAGGGTCCTCACCCCTCCACTTT.

This clone was picked up a small number of times. The CDR3 reads CAWPVKGSTEAFF. The CDR3 DNA sequence: TGTGCCTGGCCGGTCAAGGGGAGCACTGAAGCTTTCTTT. The chain combines TRBV30 with TRBJ1-1; perhaps TRBD1 as D (5 bases). This CDR3 spans 13 amino acids. Germline CDR1 reads GTSNPN; CDR2 reads SVGIG (reference sequence). Trimming removed 5 bases at V and 4 bases at J, with 14 bases between.

This clone was seen only a few times. The chain employs TRBV11-3 and TRBJ2-7; the D gene is possibly TRBD1 (6 bases). The germline V gene has CDR1 SGHNT and CDR2 YENEEA. CDR3 size: 14 residues. With 5 bases removed from V and 3 bases from J, the gap between germline ends came to 14 bases. CDR3 DNA: TGTGCCAGCAGCCCACAGGGTATGGGCTACGAGCAGTACTTC. It translates to CASSPQGMGYEQYF.

This chain links TRBV5-1 with TRBJ1-6, with D maybe TRBD1 (5 bases). The V end lost 4 bases, the J end lost 4 bases, and 18 bases lay between the germline ends. CDR3 length equals 17 residues. Per germline, CDR1 SGHRS and CDR2 YFSETQ. The CDR3 is CASSPKTTAEYNSPLHF. The CDR3 bases are TGCGCCAGCAGCCCTAAGACGACAGCAGAATATAATTCACCCCTCCACTTT. Complete variable domain (other parts from reference TRBV5-1 and TRBJ1-6): KAGVTQTPRYLIKTRGQQVTLSCSPISGHRSVSWYQQTPGQGLQFLFEYFSETQRNKGNFPGRFSGRQFSNSRSEMNVSTLELGDSALYLCASSPKTTAEYNSPLHFGNGTRLTVT.